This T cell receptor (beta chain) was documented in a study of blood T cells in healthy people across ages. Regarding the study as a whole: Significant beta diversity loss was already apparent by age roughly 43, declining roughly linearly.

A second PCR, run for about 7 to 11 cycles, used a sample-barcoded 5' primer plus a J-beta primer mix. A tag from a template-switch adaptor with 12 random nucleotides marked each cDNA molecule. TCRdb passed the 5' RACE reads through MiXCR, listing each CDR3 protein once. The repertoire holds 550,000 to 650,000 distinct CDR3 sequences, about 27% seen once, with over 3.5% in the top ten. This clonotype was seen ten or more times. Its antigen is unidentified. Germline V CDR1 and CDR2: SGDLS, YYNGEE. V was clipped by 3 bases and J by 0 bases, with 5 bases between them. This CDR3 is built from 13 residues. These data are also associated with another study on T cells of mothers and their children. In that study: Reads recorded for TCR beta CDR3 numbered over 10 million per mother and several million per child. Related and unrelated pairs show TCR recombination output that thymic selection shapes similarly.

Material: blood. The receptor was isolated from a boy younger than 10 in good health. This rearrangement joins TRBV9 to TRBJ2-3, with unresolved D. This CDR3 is CASSGASTDTQYF. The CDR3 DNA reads TGTGCCAGCAGCGGGGCTAGCACAGATACGCAGTATTTT.